Below are 12 T cell receptor beta chains sequenced from a single sample in a study of identical twins (dated by TCRdb to the mid-2010s). To prepare the library, 5' RACE was applied. Sequencing instrument: Illumina HiSeq 2000. TCRdb redid the processing of the public reads, applying fastp at Q25 and MiXCR, and retained in-frame beta chains. Every CDR3 protein is listed once, alongside the most common genes and DNA of its rows. This sample is represented by approximately 250,000 distinct CDR3 sequences; roughly 7.1% of them were singletons. The ten largest clones add up to roughly 15% of the sample. This sample also belongs to another study, concerning T cells expressing NK-cell markers.

Source material: CD8+ T cells sorted from blood. Receptors were obtained from a woman younger than 35 in good health.

This clonotype appeared a few times. V and J are TRBV27 and TRBJ1-2; possibly TRBD1 for D (5 bases). The CDR3 is made up of 15 amino acids. V gave up 6 bases and J gave up 6 bases, with 20 bases separating them. Germline CDR1 reads MNHEY; CDR2 reads SMNVEV (reference sequence). The DNA of the CDR3 is TGTGCCAGCAGAGGACACAGAAACCTCAACCATGGCTACACCTTC. Amino acids: CASRGHRNLNHGYTF.

This clonotype was observed a single time. With a much larger clone just one base away, this may be a read error. The rearrangement uses TRBV6-2 or TRBV6-3 and TRBJ2-1; D not resolved. The CDR3 runs to 14 residues. The V end was cut by 5 bases, the J end by 5 bases, with 13 bases between. The germline V gene has CDR1 MNHEY and CDR2 SVGEGT. The CDR3 loop is CASSPPSYDNEQFF. Here the CDR3 DNA reads TGTGCCAGCAGTCCCCCCTCCTACGACAATGAGCAGTTCTTC.

This clonotype came up a few times. The chain has TRBV29-1 and TRBJ2-7; D is uncertain. From germline, CDR1 is SQVTM and CDR2 ANQGSEA. The CDR3 has 15 amino acids. Trimming took 3 bases from V and 3 from J, leaving 18 bases between them. This CDR3 reads CSVEVHNSLRYEQYF. The CDR3 coding sequence is TGCAGCGTTGAGGTCCACAACAGCCTACGCTACGAGCAGTACTTC.

The chain couples TRBV4-2 to TRBJ2-1; the D is unclear. Germline CDR1 reads LGHNA; CDR2 reads YNFKEQ. The germline V and J ends were trimmed by 4 bases and 5 bases, with 15 bases remaining between them. The CDR3 covers 15 residues. Written as DNA, the CDR3 is TGTGCCAGCAGCCCCCACATTTGGCCGAACAATGAGCAGTTCTTC. Translation gives CASSPHIWPNNEQFF.

This clonotype was recorded many times. An end of the junction does not agree with germline; a read error may underlie this. The DNA for the CDR3 is TGTGCCAGCAGCTTAGTGGGTGAGCAGTTCTTC. As protein: CASSLVGEQFF. This rearrangement joins TRBV12-3 or TRBV12-4 to TRBJ2-1, with D unclear. The CDR3 sequence is 11 residues long.

The chain uses TRBV5-1 and TRBJ1-4, with 8 bases identical to TRBD1. CDR1 SGHRS and CDR2 YFSETQ come from the germline V gene. V gave up 4 bases and J gave up 8 bases; unmatched junction bases: 13. The CDR3 is 16 amino acids. Written as DNA, the CDR3 is TGCGCCAGCAGCCCGCTACCGGGACAGGAGGCGGAAAAACTGTTTTTT. This sequence encodes CASSPLPGQEAEKLFF.

This clonotype was seen only a few times. This chain joins TRBV10-3 and TRBJ2-7, with 7 bases that match TRBD1. The CDR3 is 13 residues long. The germline V gene has CDR1 ENHRY and CDR2 SYGVKD. V trimming: 5 bases; J trimming: 2 bases; junction bases outside the gene matches: 3. The CDR3 sequence: CAISPGTAYEQYF. The CDR3 region has the DNA TGTGCCATCAGTCCCGGGACAGCCTACGAGCAGTACTTC.

There are a few counts of this clonotype. The genes are TRBV27 and TRBJ2-7, with 10 nucleotides matching TRBD2. This CDR3 spans 15 amino acids. Germline assignment: CDR1 MNHEY and CDR2 SMNVEV (reference sequence). J gave up 3 bases and V 5 bases, and 7 bases lay outside the gene matches. CDR3 sequence: CASSPTSGASYEQYF. For the CDR3, the DNA is TGTGCCAGCAGTCCCACTAGCGGGGCCAGCTACGAGCAGTACTTC.

This clonotype was counted only a few times. The V and J genes are TRBV9 and TRBJ2-1, with a possible D match to TRBD2 (6 bases). Per the germline V gene, CDR1 is SGDLS and CDR2 is YYNGEE. The CDR3 is made up of 13 amino acids. With 5 bases removed from V and 13 bases from J, the gap between germline ends came to 19 bases. This CDR3 reads CASSLGEGGEQFF. As DNA, the CDR3 is TGTGCCAGCAGTCTAGGAGAGGGAGGCGAACAGTTCTTC.

This clonotype was counted ten times or more. The gene calls are TRBV20-1 and TRBJ2-3; D perhaps matches TRBD2 (5 bases). The V gene lost 5 bases and the J gene lost 3 bases, with 15 bases spanning the gap. Germline V gives CDR1 DFQATT, CDR2 SNEGSKA (reference sequence). The length of the CDR3 is 14 residues. The CDR3 region has the DNA TGCAGTGCTCCGCTTGACCCGGGGACAGATACGCAGTATTTT. Its translation: CSAPLDPGTDTQYF.

The chain is built from TRBV23-1 and TRBJ2-7; 8 bases match TRBD1. TRBV23-1 is an ORF; its function is uncertain. The CDR3 covers 17 residues. Unmatched junction bases numbered 10, after V lost 0 bases and J lost 3 bases. CDR3 amino acids: CASSQSPGQGHLYEQYF. DNA for the CDR3: TGCGCCAGCAGTCAATCGCCCGGACAGGGTCATCTCTACGAGCAGTACTTC.

This clonotype was detected many times. This sequence joins TRBV5-6 and TRBJ2-7; D unclear. Germline CDR1 and CDR2: SGHDT and YYEEEE. The CDR3 runs 12 residues. V lost 4 bases, J lost 6 bases, and 11 bases lay in between. CDR3 residues: CASSDIASEQYF. The CDR3 coding sequence is TGTGCCAGCAGCGACATCGCCTCCGAGCAGTACTTC.